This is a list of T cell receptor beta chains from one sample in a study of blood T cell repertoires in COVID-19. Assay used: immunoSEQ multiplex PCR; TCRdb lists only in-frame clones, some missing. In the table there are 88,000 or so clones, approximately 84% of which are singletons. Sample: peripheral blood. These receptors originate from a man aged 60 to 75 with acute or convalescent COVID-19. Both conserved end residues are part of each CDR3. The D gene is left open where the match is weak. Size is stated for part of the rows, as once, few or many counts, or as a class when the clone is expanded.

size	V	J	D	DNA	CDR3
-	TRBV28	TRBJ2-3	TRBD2	TGTGCCAGCAGTTTGGGGGGGGGCACAGATACGCAGTATTTT	CASSLGGGTDTQYF
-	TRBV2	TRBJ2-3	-	TGTGCCAGCCAGGGGTCTCGCAGAGATACGCAGTATTTT	CASQGSRRDTQYF
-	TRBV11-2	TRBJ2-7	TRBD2	TGTGCCAGCAGCGGGAAGTCGGAGCGGGAGGGCCCTGTTTTTTACGAGCAGTACTTC	CASSGKSEREGPVFYEQYF
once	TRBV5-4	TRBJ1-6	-	TGTGCCAGCAGCCGCGACGGGAGCTCCTATAATTCACCCCTCCACTTT	CASSRDGSSYNSPLHF
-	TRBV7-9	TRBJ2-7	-	TGTGCCAGCAGCTCTACGGGCACAGGGTACGAGCAGTACTTC	CASSSTGTGYEQYF
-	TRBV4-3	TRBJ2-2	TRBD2	TGCGCCAGCAGCCCCGGGACTAGCGGGGGGGAGCTGTTTTTT	CASSPGTSGGELFF
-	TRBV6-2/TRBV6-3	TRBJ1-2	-	TGTGCCAGCAGTTACGAACAGGGAGTTAACTATGGCTACACCTTC	CASSYEQGVNYGYTF
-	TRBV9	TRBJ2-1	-	TGTGCCAGCAGTCCTTCAGGGGCTTGGGATGAGCAGTTCTTC	CASSPSGAWDEQFF
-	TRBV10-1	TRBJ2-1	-	TGCGCCAGCAGTGAGTCGGGAGGGGGGCAGTTCTTC	CASSESGGGQFF
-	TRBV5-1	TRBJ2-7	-	TGCGCCAGCAGCTTGGGCGGGGAGGCCACCTTCTGGTCCTACGAGCAGTACTTC	CASSLGGEATFWSYEQYF
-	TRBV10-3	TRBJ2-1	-	TGTGCCATCAGTGAAGATAGCTCCTACAATGAGCAGTTCTTC	CAISEDSSYNEQFF
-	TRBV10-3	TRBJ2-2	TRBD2	TGTGCCATCAGTAGCACCGGGACTAGCGGAACCACCGGGGAGCTGTTTTTT	CAISSTGTSGTTGELFF